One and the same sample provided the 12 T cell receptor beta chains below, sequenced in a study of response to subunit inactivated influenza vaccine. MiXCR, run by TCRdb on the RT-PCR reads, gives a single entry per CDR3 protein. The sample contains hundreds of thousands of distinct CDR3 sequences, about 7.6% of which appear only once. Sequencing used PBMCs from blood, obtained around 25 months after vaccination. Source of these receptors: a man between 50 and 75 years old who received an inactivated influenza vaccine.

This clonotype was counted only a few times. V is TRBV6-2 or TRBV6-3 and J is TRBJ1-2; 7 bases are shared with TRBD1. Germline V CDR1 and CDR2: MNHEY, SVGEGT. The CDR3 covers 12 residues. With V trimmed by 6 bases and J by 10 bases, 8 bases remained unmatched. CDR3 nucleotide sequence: TGTGCCAGCAGACCGGGACAGAGGGCCTACACCTTC. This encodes CASRPGQRAYTF.

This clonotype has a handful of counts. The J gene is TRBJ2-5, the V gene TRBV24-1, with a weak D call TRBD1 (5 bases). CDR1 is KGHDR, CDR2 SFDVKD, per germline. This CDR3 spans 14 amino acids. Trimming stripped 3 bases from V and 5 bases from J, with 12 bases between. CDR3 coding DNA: TGTGCCACCAGTGATGGACACTGGCGGGAGACCCAGTACTTC. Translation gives CATSDGHWRETQYF.

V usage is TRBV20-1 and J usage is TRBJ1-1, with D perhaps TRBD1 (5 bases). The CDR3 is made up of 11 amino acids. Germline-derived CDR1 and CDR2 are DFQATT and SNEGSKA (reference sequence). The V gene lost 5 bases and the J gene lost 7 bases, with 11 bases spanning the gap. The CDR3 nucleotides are TGCAGTGCTTGGAGACAGCATGAAGCTTTCTTT. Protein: CSAWRQHEAFF.

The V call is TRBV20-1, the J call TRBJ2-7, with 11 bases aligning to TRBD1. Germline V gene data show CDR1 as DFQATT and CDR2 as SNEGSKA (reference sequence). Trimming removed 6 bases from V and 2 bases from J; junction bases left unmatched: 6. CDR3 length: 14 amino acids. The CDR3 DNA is TGCAGTGCGGCGCCGGGACAGGGGGCCTACGAGCAGTACTTC. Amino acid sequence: CSAAPGQGAYEQYF.

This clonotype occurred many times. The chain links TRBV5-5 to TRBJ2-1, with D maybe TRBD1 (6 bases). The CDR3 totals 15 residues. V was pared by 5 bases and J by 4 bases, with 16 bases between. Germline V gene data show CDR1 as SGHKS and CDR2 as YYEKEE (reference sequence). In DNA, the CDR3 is TGTGCCAGCAGGATACTCTCAGGGGCGTACAATGAGCAGTTCTTC. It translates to CASRILSGAYNEQFF.

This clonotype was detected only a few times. The CDR3 loop is CAWSVGLGYTEAFF. The CDR3, as DNA: TGTGCCTGGAGTGTGGGGCTGGGGTACACTGAAGCTTTCTTT. This chain joins TRBV30 and TRBJ1-1; possibly TRBD1 for D (5 bases). The CDR3 length is 14 residues. The germline V and J ends were trimmed by 0 bases and 3 bases, with 11 bases remaining between them. CDR1 is GTSNPN and CDR2 is SVGIG in the germline V gene (reference sequence).

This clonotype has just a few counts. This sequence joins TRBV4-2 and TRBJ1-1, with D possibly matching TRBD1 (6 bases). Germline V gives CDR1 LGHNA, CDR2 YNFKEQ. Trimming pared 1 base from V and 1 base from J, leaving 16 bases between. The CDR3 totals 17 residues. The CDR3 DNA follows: TGTGCCAGCAGCCAAGCGGGACAAGGCCAGGCGAACACTGAAGCTTTCTTT. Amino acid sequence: CASSQAGQGQANTEAFF.

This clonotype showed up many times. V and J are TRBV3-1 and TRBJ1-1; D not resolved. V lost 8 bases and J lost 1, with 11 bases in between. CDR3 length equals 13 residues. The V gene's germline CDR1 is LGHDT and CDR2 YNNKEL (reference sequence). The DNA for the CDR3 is TGTGCCAGCCGCTATGAGGGGAACACTGAAGCTTTCTTT. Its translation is CASRYEGNTEAFF.

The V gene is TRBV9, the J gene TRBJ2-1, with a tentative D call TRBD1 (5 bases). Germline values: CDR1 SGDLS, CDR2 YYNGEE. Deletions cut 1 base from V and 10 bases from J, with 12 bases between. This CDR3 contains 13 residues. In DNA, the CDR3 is TGTGCCAGCAGCGTATCAGGGTCCTACGAGCAGTTCTTC. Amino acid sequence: CASSVSGSYEQFF.

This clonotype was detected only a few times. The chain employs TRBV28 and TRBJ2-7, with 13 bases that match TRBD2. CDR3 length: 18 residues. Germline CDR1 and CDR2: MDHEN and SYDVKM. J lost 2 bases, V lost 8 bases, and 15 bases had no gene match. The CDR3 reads CASRGDRGTSGKTYEQYF. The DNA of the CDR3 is TGTGCCAGCCGAGGGGACAGGGGGACTAGCGGGAAGACCTACGAGCAGTACTTC.

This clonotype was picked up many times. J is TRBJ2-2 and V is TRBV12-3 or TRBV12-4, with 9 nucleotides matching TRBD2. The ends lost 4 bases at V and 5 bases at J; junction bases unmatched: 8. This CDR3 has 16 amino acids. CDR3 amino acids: CASSSSAGGLTGELFF. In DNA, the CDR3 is TGTGCCAGCAGTTCATCGGCGGGGGGGCTAACCGGGGAGCTGTTTTTT.

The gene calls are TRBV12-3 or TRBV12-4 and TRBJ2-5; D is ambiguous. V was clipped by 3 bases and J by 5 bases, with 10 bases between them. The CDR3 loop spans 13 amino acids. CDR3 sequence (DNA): TGTGCCAGCAGTTTTGCCCTCCGGGAGACCCAGTACTTC. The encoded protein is CASSFALRETQYF.